The T cell receptor beta chain under discussion was sequenced for a study of blood T cell repertoires in COVID-19. Overall study: Sites across the United States, Italy and Spain contributed samples from acute and convalescent COVID-19. Sources were T cells, B-cell-depleted T cells, or PBMCs; the material itself was cDNA or gDNA.

As processed by the authors: Scientists estimated how many nucleated cells there were by amplifying reference gene primers. Profiled with immunoSEQ multiplex PCR; TCRdb holds only in-frame clones, not every one. V, J and clone size are those of that table, while D and trimming were read from the DNA. The sample lists about 120,000 clones, about 80% occurring once. This clone was seen a handful of times. There are 14 residues in the CDR3. With 4 bases clipped from V and 5 bases from J, the junction kept 4 bases outside the gene matches. Germline CDR1 and CDR2: MNHNY and SVGAGI (reference sequence). The chain couples TRBV6-6 to TRBJ1-1, with 10 bases aligning to TRBD1. This TCR was sampled from a man between 65 and 80 years old with active or convalescent COVID-19. Sequencing was performed on peripheral blood. The CDR3 loop is CASSWTGGGTEAFF. Here the CDR3 DNA reads TGTGCCAGCAGTTGGACAGGGGGGGGGACTGAAGCTTTCTTT.